Below are 5 T cell receptor beta chains sequenced from a single sample in a study of T cell responses to AZD1222 COVID-19 vaccine. Generated by immunoSEQ multiplex PCR, the TCRdb table keeps only in-frame clones and is missing some. The sample lists 150,000 or so clones, approximately 92% occurring once. Sequenced here: peripheral blood, sampled 28 days after the second AZD1222 dose. Receptor source: an adult who received the AZD1222 COVID-19 vaccine.

The chain is built from TRBV9 and TRBJ1-3, with D possibly being TRBD1 (6 bases). Trimming pared 3 bases from V and 3 bases from J, leaving 13 bases between. Germline values: CDR1 SGDLS, CDR2 YYNGEE. CDR3 length equals 15 residues. CDR3 sequence reads: CASSEGGGGGNTIYF. The CDR3 DNA reads as TGTGCCAGCAGCGAGGGAGGGGGAGGTGGAAACACCATATATTTT. The whole variable domain, remainder taken from reference TRBV9 and TRBJ1-3, is DSGVTQTPKHLITATGQRVTLRCSPRSGDLSVYWYQQSLDQGLQFLIQYYNGEERAKGNILERFSAQQFPDLHSELNLSSLELGDSALYFCASSEGGGGGNTIYFGEGSWLTVV.

The V call is TRBV5-6, the J call TRBJ1-2; 9 nucleotides match TRBD1. J lost 6 bases, V lost 2 bases, and 2 bases had no gene match. In germline, CDR1 is SGHDT, CDR2 YYEEEE. This CDR3 contains 13 residues. The CDR3 loop is CASSLRDRDGYTF. CDR3 DNA: TGTGCCAGCAGCTTAAGGGACAGGGATGGCTACACCTTC. The complete variable domain, with remaining parts taken from reference TRBV5-6 and TRBJ1-2, reads DAGVTQSPTHLIKTRGQQVTLRCSPKSGHDTVSWYQQALGQGPQFIFQYYEEEERQRGNFPDRFSGHQFPNYSSELNVNALLLGDSALYLCASSLRDRDGYTFGSGTRLTVV.

The rearrangement links TRBV5-8 to TRBJ1-6; the D is unclear. V lost 5 bases to trimming and J lost 3 bases, with 15 bases between them. Per germline, CDR1 SGHTS and CDR2 YDEGEE. The CDR3 extends over 16 amino acids. CDR3: CASSSGTGFYNSPLHF. The CDR3 DNA reads TGTGCCAGCAGTTCTGGAACGGGGTTCTATAATTCACCCCTCCACTTT.

V and J are TRBV6-5 and TRBJ1-5; the D is unclear. Deletions cut 5 bases from V and 2 bases from J, with 13 bases between. The CDR3 runs to 15 residues. Per the germline V gene, CDR1 is MNHEY and CDR2 is SVGAGI. The CDR3 spells CASSPSGGGNQPQHF. In DNA form, the CDR3 reads TGTGCCAGCAGTCCCTCGGGAGGCGGCAATCAGCCCCAGCATTTT.

DNA for the CDR3: TGTGCCAGCAGCCCCGGGACAGGGTTAAGCACTGAAGCTTTCTTT. The encoded protein is CASSPGTGLSTEAFF. V is TRBV9 and J is TRBJ1-1, with 9 bases identical to TRBD1. The V gene's germline CDR1 is SGDLS and CDR2 YYNGEE. The V segment lost 4 bases and the J segment 4 bases; nucleotides outside the gene matches: 8. CDR3 length: 15 amino acids.